The entry that follows covers one T cell receptor (beta chain) sequence. TCRdb re-called the PCR reads through MiXCR, storing one row per CDR3 protein. Of roughly 30,000 distinct CDR3 sequences listed, around half are singletons. Time point: after preoperative PTX-NDP chemotherapy. Before surgery, patients were given preoperative paclitaxel-nedaplatin chemotherapy. This sample was included in a study of esophageal squamous cell carcinoma under preoperative chemotherapy. Sampling was performed from a patient given preoperative chemotherapy. This clonotype originated in a human donor with esophageal squamous cell carcinoma. The donor label of this sample is uncertain.

DNA for the CDR3: TGTGCGGGGAGCGAGTTGGGCAGGGCAGGCATCCAGTACTTC. Translation gives CAGSELGRAGIQYF. The chain combines TRBV7-2 with TRBJ2-4; perhaps D is TRBD1 or TRBD2 (5 bases each). CDR1 and CDR2 from the germline V gene are SGHTA and FQGNSA. The CDR3 is made up of 14 amino acids.